This passage covers 32 T cell receptor beta chains from one sample sequenced in a study of CD4 T cells in relation to SARS-CoV-2 and coronaviruses (dated by TCRdb to the early 2020s). Antigens for these TCRs are unknown. Receptor amplification or capture employed the immunoSEQ multiplex PCR assay. TCRdb took this table from immuneACCESS and kept in-frame rearrangements with V and J called. Such tables lack part of the clones; where checked against another copy, unresolved V genes explain under half of the gap, and the rest is unexplained. Here the sample has approximately 20,000 clones; about three quarters occur a single time. The leading ten clones occupy about 16% of the sample. CD4+ T cells from unexposed donors were collected before the COVID-19 pandemic (2011-2018). After more than nine days of culture, CD4+ T cells were isolated with the EasySep CD4+ T cell isolation kit. The sequencing sample was made of CD4+ T cells from PBMCs, cultured in vitro. The receptors were sampled from a human donor in good health.

The chain employs TRBV7-2 and TRBJ2-1; 8 bases map to TRBD2. Looked up from germline, CDR1 is SGHTA and CDR2 is FQGNSA. V gave up 5 bases and J gave up 3 bases; unmatched junction bases: 6. The CDR3 contains 15 residues. The CDR3 DNA reads TGTGCCAGCAGCACTCAAGCGGGAGTCTACAATGAGCAGTTCTTC. Amino acids: CASSTQAGVYNEQFF.

The chain carries TRBV24-1 and TRBJ2-2; maybe TRBD1 (7 bases). Germline V CDR1 and CDR2: KGHDR, SFDVKD. Trimming stripped 7 bases from V and 3 bases from J, with 20 bases between. This CDR3 comprises 17 residues. Written as DNA, the CDR3 is TGTGCCACCAGAGCCGAACCCCAGGGGGGTGACACCGGGGAGCTGTTTTTT. It encodes CATRAEPQGGDTGELFF.

CDR3 sequence reads: CAWRYTRNTGELFF. CDR3 nucleotide sequence: TGTGCCTGGAGATACACCAGGAACACCGGGGAGCTGTTTTTT. The V call is TRBV30, the J call TRBJ2-2; unclear D gene. Germline CDR1 is GTSNPN and CDR2 is SVGIG (reference sequence). CDR3 length equals 14 residues. The V and J ends lost 3 bases and 1 base respectively, with 9 bases between them.

The sample holds one count of this clone. The V and J genes are TRBV5-1 and TRBJ1-1; D possibly corresponds to TRBD1 (6 bases). The length of the CDR3 is 14 residues. Trimming removed 2 bases from V and 0 bases from J, with 8 bases in between. Germline CDR1 and CDR2: SGHRS and YFSETQ. The CDR3 region is CASSFGQLNTEAFF. DNA for the CDR3: TGCGCCAGCAGCTTCGGACAGCTGAACACTGAAGCTTTCTTT.

CDR3 loop: CASSPQGSGDYGYTF. DNA for the CDR3: TGTGCCAGCAGCCCTCAGGGGAGCGGCGACTATGGCTACACCTTC. The J gene is TRBJ1-2, the V gene TRBV7-3; D perhaps matches TRBD1 (6 bases). Trimming cost V 5 bases and J 3 bases, with 16 bases left between them. In germline, CDR1 is SGHTA, CDR2 FQGTGA. The CDR3 is made up of 15 amino acids.

This clone has a single count. This rearrangement joins TRBV6-4 to TRBJ2-3, with 9 bases aligning to TRBD2. Germline V CDR1 and CDR2: MRHNA, SNTAGT. Trimming at V came to 4 bases and at J to 1 base, leaving 3 bases not matched to a gene. CDR3 length equals 15 residues. CDR3 region: CASSVTSGGTDTQYF. The CDR3 coding sequence is TGTGCCAGCAGTGTGACTAGCGGAGGCACAGATACGCAGTATTTT.

J is TRBJ1-5 and V is TRBV2; 7 bases fit TRBD1. CDR3 length equals 16 residues. The junction had 11 bases not matched to a gene; V was cut back by 6 bases and J by 3 bases. Germline V CDR1 and CDR2: SNHLY, FYNNEI. The CDR3 sequence: CASRNSGTDINQPQHF. The CDR3 DNA is TGTGCCAGCAGGAACTCCGGGACAGACATCAATCAGCCCCAGCATTTT.

The rearrangement uses TRBV10-2 and TRBJ2-5; D possibly corresponds to TRBD2 (6 bases). CDR3 size: 13 residues. Germline V CDR1 and CDR2: WSHSY, SAAADI. The V end was cut by 8 bases, the J end by 0 bases, with 10 bases between. The CDR3 coding sequence is TGCGCCAGCGGTTCGGGGGACCAAGAGACCCAGTACTTC. It codes for CASGSGDQETQYF.

This CDR3 is CASSKQGGSTQYF. The CDR3 region has the DNA TGTGCCAGCAGTAAACAGGGCGGGTCGACCCAGTACTTC. The V call is TRBV3-1 (or the pseudogene TRBV3-2), the J call TRBJ2-5; tentatively, D is TRBD1 (6 bases). The V and J ends lost 6 bases and 7 bases respectively, with 15 bases between them. CDR1 is LGHDT, CDR2 YNNKEL, per germline (reference sequence). The CDR3 runs 13 residues.

The gene calls are TRBV10-3 and TRBJ2-7, with a weak D call TRBD2 (6 bases). The CDR3 is 14 residues long. Per the germline V gene, CDR1 is ENHRY and CDR2 is SYGVKD. V was clipped by 4 bases and J by 0 bases, with 10 bases between them. This CDR3 reads CAISGTGDSYEQYF. CDR3 DNA sequence: TGTGCCATCAGTGGGACGGGAGACTCCTACGAGCAGTACTTC.

The genes are TRBV18 and TRBJ2-7; D not certain. With 1 base removed from V and 5 bases from J, the gap between germline ends came to 9 bases. This CDR3 is 13 amino acids long. Germline V CDR1 and CDR2: KGHSH, LQKENI. The CDR3 protein is CASSPRLGNEQYF. CDR3 DNA sequence: TGTGCCAGCTCACCACGACTGGGTAACGAGCAGTACTTC.

The V call is TRBV19, the J call TRBJ2-7; 7 bases agree with TRBD1. V shed 7 bases and J 0 bases; nucleotides not matched to a gene: 6. The CDR3 contains 14 residues. Germline assignment: CDR1 LNHDA and CDR2 SQIVND (reference sequence). CDR3 sequence (DNA): TGTGCCAGTATGGAGACAGGGTCCTCCTACGAGCAGTACTTC. Its protein product is CASMETGSSYEQYF.

This clone was picked up a small number of times. This chain joins TRBV11-2 and TRBJ2-3; 7 bases map to TRBD2. Per the germline V gene, CDR1 is SGHAT and CDR2 is FQNNGV. The CDR3 is 17 amino acids. The trim removed 5 bases at V and 0 bases at J, leaving 11 bases unmatched. The CDR3 protein is CASSPHPLAESTDTQYF. The CDR3 DNA is TGTGCCAGCAGCCCGCACCCTCTAGCGGAGAGCACAGATACGCAGTATTTT.

This rearrangement joins TRBV6-1 to TRBJ1-5; 7 nucleotides agree with TRBD1. V lost 4 bases to trimming and J lost 2 bases; unmatched junction nucleotides: 8. The germline CDR1 and CDR2 sequences are MNHNS and SASEGT. The CDR3 contains 16 residues. CDR3 in DNA: TGTGCCAGCAGTGCACAGGGGCGCAATGGCAATCAGCCCCAGCATTTT. It codes for CASSAQGRNGNQPQHF.

V gene TRBV5-1 combines with J gene TRBJ2-7, with TRBD1 matching 10 bases. V shed 4 bases and J 3 bases; nucleotides not matched to a gene: 7. The CDR3 has 15 amino acids. The V gene's germline CDR1 is SGHRS and CDR2 YFSETQ. CDR3 amino acids: CASSLTGGAVYEQYF. CDR3 coding DNA: TGCGCCAGCAGCCTGACAGGGGGCGCCGTCTACGAGCAGTACTTC. The variable domain in full, with the rest retrieved from reference TRBV5-1 and TRBJ2-7, is KAGVTQTPRYLIKTRGQQVTLSCSPISGHRSVSWYQQTPGQGLQFLFEYFSETQRNKGNFPGRFSGRQFSNSRSEMNVSTLELGDSALYLCASSLTGGAVYEQYFGPGTRLTVT.

The chain couples TRBV20-1 to TRBJ2-7; D is unresolved. This CDR3 is 11 amino acids long. V was trimmed by 6 bases and J by 3 bases, leaving 9 bases between them. Germline CDR1 is DFQATT and CDR2 is SNEGSKA (reference sequence). The CDR3 protein is CSAPSSYEQYF. The CDR3 DNA sequence: TGCAGTGCCCCCTCCAGCTACGAGCAGTACTTC.

CDR3 sequence: CASSLGGIGADTQYF. The CDR3 DNA sequence: TGTGCCAGCAGCTTAGGGGGCATTGGGGCAGATACGCAGTATTTT. The V and J genes are TRBV7-8 and TRBJ2-3, with a weak D call TRBD1 (5 bases). Germline-derived CDR1 and CDR2 are SGHVS and FQNEAQ. V was trimmed by 1 base and J by 4 bases, leaving 12 bases between them. This CDR3 has 15 amino acids.

The chain employs TRBV18 and TRBJ1-3; D ambiguous. The germline CDR1 and CDR2 sequences are KGHSH and LQKENI. With 6 bases removed from V and 0 bases from J, the gap between germline ends came to 9 bases. CDR3 length: 14 amino acids. In nucleotides, the CDR3 is TGTGCCAGCTCTCAAACCACCTCTGGAAACACCATATATTTT. Protein sequence: CASSQTTSGNTIYF.

This chain joins TRBV5-1 and TRBJ2-7; 12 bases align to TRBD1. CDR1 and CDR2 (germline): SGHRS, YFSETQ. J gave up 5 bases and V 4 bases, and 4 bases lay outside the gene matches. This CDR3 is 14 amino acids long. The CDR3 region is CASSPGTGGHEQYF. In DNA, the CDR3 is TGCGCCAGCAGCCCCGGGACAGGGGGCCACGAGCAGTACTTC.

The CDR3 nucleotides read TGTGCCAGCAGTCCCGCAGGGCAAACTAATGAAAAACTGTTTTTT. It yields the protein CASSPAGQTNEKLFF. The chain couples TRBV28 to TRBJ1-4, with TRBD1 as a possible D gene (5 bases). The CDR3 is 15 residues long. V was shortened by 5 bases and J by 1 base, with 11 bases between the two germline ends. The V gene's germline CDR1 is MDHEN and CDR2 SYDVKM.

V gene TRBV28 combines with J gene TRBJ2-2; TRBD2 aligns across 11 bases. Germline V gene sequence: CDR1 MDHEN, CDR2 SYDVKM. CDR3 size: 18 residues. With 5 bases clipped from V and 0 bases from J, the junction kept 8 bases outside the gene matches. DNA for the CDR3: TGTGCCAGCAGTCTATCGGGACTAGCGGATCCGAACACCGGGGAGCTGTTTTTT. It codes for CASSLSGLADPNTGELFF.

V is TRBV5-1 and J is TRBJ2-1, with 10 positions matching TRBD2. The J segment lost 9 bases and the V segment lost 2 bases, leaving 11 bases of the junction unmatched. The CDR3 consists of 16 residues. From germline, CDR1 is SGHRS and CDR2 YFSETQ. The CDR3 DNA reads TGCGCCAGCAGCTTATTGGCTAGCGGGAGATTGGGTGAGCAGTTCTTC. Its translation is CASSLLASGRLGEQFF.

V gene TRBV18 combines with J gene TRBJ1-3; D is unresolved. The length of the CDR3 is 16 residues. In germline, CDR1 is KGHSH, CDR2 LQKENI. V dropped 3 bases and J dropped 0 bases, with 12 bases sitting between them. The CDR3 nucleotides read TGTGCCAGCTCACCGGCGGGTGGGAGCTCTGGAAACACCATATATTTT. Translating it yields CASSPAGGSSGNTIYF.

The chain combines TRBV3-1 (or the pseudogene TRBV3-2) with TRBJ1-2; D remains unclear. The CDR3 is 12 amino acids. With 1 base removed from V and 6 bases from J, the gap between germline ends came to 6 bases. Germline loops: CDR1 LGHDT, CDR2 YNNKEL (reference sequence). The CDR3 DNA sequence: TGTGCCAGCAGCCAAGTCGGAGATGGCTACACCTTC. As protein: CASSQVGDGYTF.

This clone was picked up one time. The chain recombines TRBV27 with TRBJ2-3, with 11 bases matching TRBD1. After removal of 7 bases from V and 8 bases from J, the junction contained 11 bases not matched to a gene. Germline CDR1 is MNHEY and CDR2 is SMNVEV (reference sequence). The CDR3 contains 15 residues. For the CDR3, the DNA is TGTGCCAGCAATAATGGACAGGGGGCTGAAGTTACGCAGTATTTT. It encodes CASNNGQGAEVTQYF.

This clone was seen a few times. The chain couples TRBV7-9 to TRBJ2-1; TRBD2 aligns across 16 bases. The CDR3 is made up of 14 amino acids. J lost 9 bases, V lost 8 bases, and 4 bases had no gene match. CDR1 and CDR2 from the germline V gene are SEHNR and FQNEAQ (reference sequence). In DNA form, the CDR3 reads TGTGCCAGCGGCGGGACTAGCGGGAGGGTTGAGCAGTTCTTC. Translation gives CASGGTSGRVEQFF.

The J gene is TRBJ2-2, the V gene TRBV5-1; D uncertain. The CDR3 contains 14 residues. From germline, CDR1 is SGHRS and CDR2 YFSETQ. V was shortened by 0 bases and J by 6 bases, with 9 bases between the two germline ends. For the CDR3, the DNA is TGCGCCAGCAGCTTGGGGCAGATCCCCGGGGAGCTGTTTTTT. This codes for CASSLGQIPGELFF.

This clone has a handful of counts. The V and J genes are TRBV2 and TRBJ1-2, with no clear D. The CDR3 totals 12 residues. From germline, CDR1 is SNHLY and CDR2 FYNNEI. The germline V and J ends were trimmed by 10 bases and 7 bases, with 16 bases remaining between them. CDR3 nucleotide sequence: TGTGCCAAAAACCGGGGATTCCTTGGCTACACCTTC. This sequence encodes CAKNRGFLGYTF.

This rearrangement joins TRBV14 to TRBJ2-2; D not certain. V was clipped by 4 bases and J by 4 bases, with 7 bases between them. In germline, CDR1 is SGHDN, CDR2 FVKESK. The CDR3 covers 13 residues. DNA of the CDR3: TGTGCCAGCAGCCCCAGGCCCACCGGGGAGCTGTTTTTT. It encodes CASSPRPTGELFF. The full variable domain, completed using reference TRBV14 and TRBJ2-2, is EAGVTQFPSHSVIEKGQTVTLRCDPISGHDNLYWYRRVMGKEIKFLLHFVKESKQDESGMPNNRFLAERTGGTYSTLKVQPAELEDSGVYFCASSPRPTGELFFGEGSRLTVL.

This clone has only a few counts. The chain employs TRBV4-1 and TRBJ2-7; TRBD2 aligns across 7 bases. V dropped 2 bases and J dropped 12; count of bases not matched to a gene: 10. CDR1 and CDR2 from the germline V gene are MGHRA and YSYEKL. CDR3 length equals 13 residues. CDR3 bases: TGCGCCAGCAGCCAATACGTGGGCGGGAGTCTGTACTTC. The encoded protein is CASSQYVGGSLYF.

This chain links TRBV19 with TRBJ1-1; D ambiguous. The V and J ends lost 5 bases and 7 bases respectively, with 14 bases between them. There are 13 residues in the CDR3. The germline V gene encodes CDR1 LNHDA and CDR2 SQIVND (reference sequence). CDR3 DNA: TGTGCCAGTAGTCTTCGCCGGGGAGTTGAAGCTTTCTTT. As protein: CASSLRRGVEAFF.

The J gene is TRBJ2-5, the V gene TRBV7-9; 10 bases fit TRBD2. Trimming removed 5 bases from V and 2 bases from J; junction bases left unmatched: 2. CDR1 and CDR2 (germline): SEHNR, FQNEAQ (reference sequence). CDR3 length: 14 amino acids. This chain's CDR3 is CASSPTSGQETQYF. The CDR3 coding sequence is TGTGCCAGCAGCCCGACTAGCGGGCAAGAGACCCAGTACTTC.